The T cell receptor beta chain under discussion was sequenced for a study of metastatic and nonmetastatic thyroid tumors (dated by TCRdb to 2019 to 2021). About the full investigation: Repertoires were compared across peripheral blood and tumor or nodule tissue samples from malignant and benign thyroid patients. Points the paper makes about the study in general: In both blood and tumor samples, TCR beta diversity was reported to be significantly higher in malignant tumors than in benign nodules.

Ten or more counts support this clone. The antigen this receptor binds is unknown. Within one base of it there is no much larger clone, and no base qualities were kept. The trim is 7 bases for V and 2 bases for J, with a gap of 12 bases between the germline ends. The CDR3 covers 14 residues, taking in both the cysteine and the phenylalanine. The read is trimmed to its CDR3 DNA, 42 bases read in frame from base 1. CDR1 and CDR2 are drawn from the germline V gene: SGHTA, FQGNSA. No patient had received any treatment before thyroid surgery. Using T-cell receptor beta sequencing, the study looked back at clinical samples from patients collected from the early 2010s to the late 2010s. Library preparation was by PCR. Sequencing was carried out with an Illumina HiSeq 4000. High-throughput sequencing was used to profile the TCR beta-chain CDR3 region of each patient. The authors' pipeline ran thus. CDR3 differences across clinicopathological groups were used to build a classifier for discriminating distant-metastatic papillary thyroid cancer patients. The Shannon index was used to measure repertoire diversity, and the Morisita-Horn index was used to measure how similar tumor and blood repertoires were. Using fastp trimming at Q25 and MiXCR clonotype assembly, TCRdb reanalyzed the public sequencing data and kept in-frame beta chains. TCRdb, not the authors, supplied the V and J calls. The sample table records under 40,000 clones; under 20% of these occur just once. The ten largest clones add up to just under 7% of the sample.

The rearranged segments are TRBV7-2 and TRBJ1-3; confidence is insufficient to name the D gene. The source of this sequence is a female donor with papillary thyroid cancer or a benign thyroid nodule (not recorded which). Some clones in this sample may be carry-over from other donors' samples. Sequenced input: blood. The CDR3 reads as follows: CASTLRGAGNTIYF. The DNA is as follows: TGTGCCAGCACTCTGCGGGGAGCTGGAAACACCATATATTTT.